This record looks at one T cell receptor (beta chain) sequence and its context. This receptor's antigen is unknown. Base qualities are missing; no much larger clone stands one base away. The record originates from a study of shared clonotypes between healthy human individuals (dated by TCRdb to the early 2020s). Looking at the study overall: A couple of women and three men aged 18 to 49 years were included in the cohort. The study deeply sequenced blood TCR repertoires of several healthy adults to estimate repertoire size and the extent of clonotype sharing between individuals. Different laboratories and diverse techniques were used to prepare libraries and sequence TCR repertoires, to increase sequencing depth and limit assay-specific biases. Between about 0.8 and 9.5 billion PBMCs per donor were obtained by leukapheresis. For each donor, CD4 naive and CD4 memory were each run on three plates, CD8 naive on two plates, and CD8 memory on one plate.

The paper's findings and limits, for the study overall: The genetic and exposure-history diversity represented was limited by the small number of donors. Incomplete sequencing was indicated by rarefaction of sorted-subset datasets, despite the large sequencing depth. Estimated clonotype richness was generally larger for naive than for memory subsets. Roughly 5% of naive CD4, 3.5% of naive CD8, about 2.4% of memory CD4, and 0.35% to 0.5% of memory CD8 clonotypes were shared across several donors. Clonotypes shared by all four sorted-subset donors showed higher generation probabilities than non-shared clonotypes. Pairwise subsampling led to the expectation that sequencing depth would affect the degree of clonotype sharing among donors. Only blood was sampled, and tissue TCR repertoires likely differ from those in blood.

Trimming costs V 6 bases and J 9 bases, and their ends lie 18 bases apart. Reading from cysteine to phenylalanine, the CDR3 counts 14 amino acids. Only CDR3 DNA is held: 42 bases, read in frame from base 1. CDR1 MDHEN and CDR2 SYDVKM are derived from the germline V gene. Using the deep immunoSEQ assay, TCR CDR3 regions were amplified from genomic DNA by multiplex PCR. Extracted genomic DNA from each cell subset was distributed evenly across all wells of several immunoSEQ 96-well plates, and each plate was treated as a replicate. For sorted subsets, around 200 ng genomic DNA, equal to approximately 30,000 T cell genomes, was loaded into each replicate PCR. Purified libraries were quantified with a Qubit 3.0 fluorometer, sized on a Bioanalyzer 2100, and re-quantified with the KAPA Library Quantification kit. Every immunoSEQ 96-well plate was sequenced on a dedicated single-read 150-cycle Illumina NextSeq 550 flow cell. As for how the authors treated the data: Because only junctional sequences without quality scores were contained in the immunoSEQ output, filtering matching that applied to full-length reads could not be performed. Sequences were annotated with PyIR, a Python wrapper for IgBLAST v1.9, and V/J genes and CDR3 were assigned using IMGT germline references. Any read was removed if the V/J assignment was weak (E-value above 1e-6), the CDR3 was missing, or the read contained stop codons, out-of-frame junctions, or ambiguous translated residues. A V3J clonotype was defined by an identical inferred V gene, J gene, and CDR3 amino acid sequence. To compute the percentage overlap between repertoires, the number of shared unique clonotypes was divided by the size of the smaller repertoire. Repertoire richness was assessed with RTK rarefaction, the Chao1 estimator, and Recon v2.1 estimates of unobserved clonotypes. Generation probabilities were computed with OLGA for all TCRbeta clonotypes obtained by the gDNA method from four donors. As stored in TCRdb, this immuneACCESS dataset retains in-frame rearrangements with V and J assigned. A fraction of the clones does not appear; measured against another copy, unresolved V genes explain less than half of the discrepancy, and the remainder lacks a known reason. Clone size and V and J calls were adopted from that table, with D and trimming inferred from the DNA. This sample has about 660,000 clones in its table, and roughly 70% of those were observed once. About 1.7% of the sample is in the top ten clones.

Healthy HIV-negative adults with no recently reported acute infections or vaccinations were included as donors. Only Caucasian adults living in Nashville, Tennessee, USA were represented among the donors. CD4+ T cells were enriched by magnetic negative selection; naive cells were then positively selected on CD45RA, and the negative fraction formed the memory subset. After blood collection by leukapheresis, PBMCs were isolated using Ficoll-Histopaque density gradient centrifugation and then cryopreserved in the vapor phase of liquid nitrogen. Analytical flow cytometry was used to check the purity and quantity of each magnetically sorted T cell population. Each sorted fraction had its genomic DNA isolated and then quantified by UV absorbance on a Nanodrop 2000c.

The rearranged chain carries TRBV28 and TRBJ2-1, with no reliable assignment of the D segment. The origin of this receptor is a woman aged 25-40 years in good health. The sample comprised memory CD4+ T cells sorted from blood. What this sample's cell subset or site label stands for: CD45RA-negative fraction. The bases read TGTGCCAGCAGCCCCATCGTGAGGAACGTTGAGCAGTTCTTC. This codes for CASSPIVRNVEQFF.